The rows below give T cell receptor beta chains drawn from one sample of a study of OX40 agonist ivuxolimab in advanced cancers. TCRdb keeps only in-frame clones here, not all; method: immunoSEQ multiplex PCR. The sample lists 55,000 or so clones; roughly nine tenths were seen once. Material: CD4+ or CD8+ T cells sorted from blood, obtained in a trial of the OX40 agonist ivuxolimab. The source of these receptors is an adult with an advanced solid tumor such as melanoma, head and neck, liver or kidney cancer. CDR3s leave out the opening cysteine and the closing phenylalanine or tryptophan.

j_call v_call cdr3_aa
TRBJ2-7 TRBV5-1 ASSLLGTRENEQY
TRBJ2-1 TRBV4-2 ASSQDRTSAGEQF
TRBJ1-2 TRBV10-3 AISHEVGNYGYT
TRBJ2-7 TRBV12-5 ASEGQNNYEQY
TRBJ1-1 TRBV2 ASQIQGQNTEAF
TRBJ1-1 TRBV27 ASSLKGLMNTEAF
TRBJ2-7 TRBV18 ASSPRQTSYEQY
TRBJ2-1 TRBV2 ASSLQGNEQF
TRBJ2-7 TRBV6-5 ASGRDSNYEQY
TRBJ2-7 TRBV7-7 ASSLGAGYEQY
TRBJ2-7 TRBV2 ASRKVKAYEQY
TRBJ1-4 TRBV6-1 ASSQSTGFSEKLF
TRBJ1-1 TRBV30 AWRRGQEAF
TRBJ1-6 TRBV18 ASSPPGPNNSPLH
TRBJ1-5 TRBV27 ASSNRKGLGQPQH
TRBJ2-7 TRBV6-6 ASSYSYRQDSYEQY
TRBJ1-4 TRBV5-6 ASSGTGANEKLF
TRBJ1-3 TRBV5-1 ASSPGQGEGNTIY
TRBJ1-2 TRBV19 ASSIFPRRDYGYT
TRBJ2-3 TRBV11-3 ASGNTRADTQY
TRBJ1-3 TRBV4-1 ASSQVTGLSSGNTIY
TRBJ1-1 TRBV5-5 ASSLEVRGPVTEAF
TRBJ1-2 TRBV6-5 ASSRQGYGYT
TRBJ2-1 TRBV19 ASSIPTAYNEQF
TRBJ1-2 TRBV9 ASSALREANYGYT
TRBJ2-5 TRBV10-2 ASRLAGGRETQY
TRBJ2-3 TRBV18 ASSQSTGLGTDTQY
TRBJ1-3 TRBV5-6 ASSSAGNTIY
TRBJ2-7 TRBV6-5 ASTNGKREQY
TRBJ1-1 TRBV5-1 ASSLNGLNTEAF
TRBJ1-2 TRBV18 ASSPGAGDNYGYT
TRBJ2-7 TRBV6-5 ASSYSGGGEYEQY
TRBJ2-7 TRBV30 AWSVPGGSFGYEQY
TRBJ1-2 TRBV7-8 ASSLGQGKNYGYT
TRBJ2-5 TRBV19 ASSPALLVETQY